The source of this T cell receptor (beta chain) is a study of vaccination and CD4 T cells after COVID-19. This CDR3 spans 16 amino acids. The germline V gene encodes CDR1 MNHEY and CDR2 SMNVEV (reference sequence). Trimming cost V 6 bases and J 7 bases; bases outside gene matches: 11. Concerning this clonotype itself: Its antigen is unidentified.

The Oncomine TCR Beta short-read assay generated sequence data from the DNA of cultured CD4+ T cells. CD4+ T cells were cultured, and genomic DNA was extracted from them. TCRdb fed the PCR reads into MiXCR, producing one record per CDR3 protein. The table records about 12,000 distinct CDR3 sequences, approximately 47% of them present only once. The treatment denotes: roughly 10-day PBMC culture with coronavirus spike peptide pools or control peptides (ViraFEST assay). Peptide pool stimulation in ViraFEST expanded antigen-specific T cells, whose TCRs were then sequenced. Cell culture was performed with some 2 million PBMCs per well in the presence of about 11 IU/ml IL-2 and around 9 ug/ml peptide pools.

Sequencing was done on a sample of cultured CD4+ T cells from blood. The chain couples TRBV27 to TRBJ1-6; TRBD1 agrees at 8 bases. This receptor was taken from a human donor with COVID-19. The CDR3 sequence is CASSFSERQGNSPLHF. The CDR3 nucleotides read TGTGCCAGCAGCTTTTCGGAGAGACAGGGGAATTCACCCCTCCACTTT.